These 28 T cell receptor beta chains originate from one sample sequenced in a study of CD8 T cells in ankylosing spondylitis (dated by TCRdb to 2016 to 2017). Overall study outcomes, separate from this receptor: A TCR beta motif of eight highly homologous amino acid variants appeared characteristic of blood from ankylosing spondylitis patients.

Libraries were built with 5' RACE. The listed sequencing device is Illumina HiSeq 2500. The public reads were quality trimmed at Q25 with fastp and then assembled into clones with MiXCR by TCRdb, keeping productive beta chains. Rows are unified per CDR3 protein, each entry keeping the most common DNA and genes. Present in this sample are 450,000 to 550,000 distinct CDR3 sequences, approximately 5.3% of which were seen just once. The ten largest clones represent roughly 3.3% of the sample. Their antigen targets remain unknown. The sequenced material came from blood, either unsorted or a sorted T cell fraction (not recorded which). The origin of the receptors is a male donor with ankylosing spondylitis.

There are many counts of this clonotype. This chain uses TRBV9 with TRBJ2-5; 8 bases are shared with TRBD2. Germline values: CDR1 SGDLS, CDR2 YYNGEE. J lost 1 base, V lost 2 bases, and 1 base had no gene match. The CDR3 runs to 14 residues. The DNA for the CDR3 is TGTGCCAGCAGCGTGGGGACTAGCCAAGAGACCCAGTACTTC. The encoded protein is CASSVGTSQETQYF.

This clonotype was recorded many times. The V call is TRBV20-1, the J call TRBJ2-7, with D possibly matching TRBD2 (5 bases). This CDR3 comprises 14 residues. The V and J ends lost 4 bases and 0 bases respectively, with 13 bases between them. Germline lookup yields CDR1 DFQATT and CDR2 SNEGSKA (reference sequence). CDR3 amino acids: CSAKGGRPSYEQYF. In DNA form, the CDR3 reads TGCAGTGCTAAAGGTGGGAGACCCTCCTACGAGCAGTACTTC.

In regard to this clonotype: Mismatch with germline at one junction end may stem from a read error. The V and J genes are TRBV5-6 and TRBJ2-2; D uncertain. The germline gives CDR1 SGHDT, CDR2 YYEEEE. This CDR3 contains 13 residues. The CDR3 DNA follows: TGTGCCAGGAGCTTCGGAGTGACCGGGGAGCTGTTTTTT. Protein sequence: CARSFGVTGELFF.

The sample holds a few counts of this clonotype. The V and J genes are TRBV4-2 and TRBJ2-5; a weak D match, TRBD1 (6 bases). The CDR3 extends over 13 amino acids. The V gene lost 2 bases and the J gene lost 9 bases, with 13 bases spanning the gap. Germline values: CDR1 LGHNA, CDR2 YNFKEQ. CDR3 in DNA: TGTGCCAGCAGCCAAAAGGGGGATATGGCCCAGTACTTC. Translation gives CASSQKGDMAQYF.

This clonotype was detected ten times or more. The chain employs TRBV5-1 and TRBJ1-1; 10 nucleotides align to TRBD1. From germline, CDR1 is SGHRS and CDR2 YFSETQ. The ends lost 4 bases at V and 7 bases at J; junction bases unmatched: 10. The CDR3 spans 15 residues. The CDR3 bases are TGCGCCAGCAGCCAGACCCGGGACAGGGGAGGTGAAGCTTTCTTT. It codes for CASSQTRDRGGEAFF.

This clonotype was seen only a few times. Here the CDR3 DNA reads TGCAGTGCTGGACTGTCGAGCTCCTACAATGAGCAGTTCTTC. Protein sequence: CSAGLSSSYNEQFF. This chain connects TRBV20-1 to TRBJ2-1, with D tentatively TRBD2 (5 bases). The V end was cut by 5 bases, the J end by 0 bases, with 11 bases between. The CDR3 loop spans 14 amino acids. Germline loops: CDR1 DFQATT, CDR2 SNEGSKA (reference sequence).

The chain uses TRBV30 and TRBJ2-5; D assignment may be TRBD1 or TRBD2 (6 bases each). This CDR3 comprises 14 residues. The germline V gene has CDR1 GTSNPN and CDR2 SVGIG (reference sequence). Trimming shortened V by 0 bases and J by 1 base, and 9 bases separated the two germline ends. Here the CDR3 reads CAWSVGGLQETQYF. DNA for the CDR3: TGTGCCTGGAGTGTAGGGGGGCTCCAAGAGACCCAGTACTTC.

This clonotype appeared many times. This chain links TRBV3-1 with TRBJ2-3; D is unresolved. The CDR3 loop spans 13 amino acids. Germline-derived CDR1 and CDR2 are LGHDT and YNNKEL (reference sequence). Trimming left V 2 bases short and J 5 bases short, with 8 bases between. The CDR3 DNA is TGTGCCAGCAGCCAAAATTTAGGAGATACGCAGTATTTT. Translated, it gives CASSQNLGDTQYF.

In its sample, this clonotype was seen many times. The gene calls are TRBV20-1 and TRBJ1-5, with D unresolved. The V gene's germline CDR1 is DFQATT and CDR2 SNEGSKA (reference sequence). The ends were cut back, 4 bases at V and 11 bases at J, with 18 bases in the middle. CDR3 length: 13 amino acids. The CDR3 DNA is TGCAGTGCTATAGGGAACAGTCGAGTATCCCAGCATTTT. Protein product: CSAIGNSRVSQHF.

This clonotype showed up just a few times. The genes are TRBV18 and TRBJ1-1, with unresolved D. V lost 3 bases to trimming and J lost 0 bases, with 8 bases between them. This CDR3 has 14 residues. The V gene's germline CDR1 is KGHSH and CDR2 LQKENI. CDR3 coding DNA: TGTGCCAGCTCACCGGAGAGGGTGAACACTGAAGCTTTCTTT. Translation gives CASSPERVNTEAFF.

This clonotype appeared many times. The chain has TRBV10-3 and TRBJ1-2; 8 bases fit TRBD1. The CDR3 has 17 amino acids. With 6 bases clipped from V and 0 bases from J, the junction kept 12 bases outside the gene matches. CDR1 and CDR2 from the germline V gene are ENHRY and SYGVKD. The CDR3 loop is CAIRVTGGSDSNYGYTF. DNA of the CDR3: TGTGCCATCAGGGTTACAGGGGGTTCCGATTCTAACTATGGCTACACCTTC.

In this sample, this clonotype turned up many times. J is TRBJ2-3 and V is TRBV5-1; 7 nucleotides align to TRBD2. The CDR3 length is 14 residues. Germline CDR1 and CDR2: SGHRS and YFSETQ. V dropped 0 bases and J dropped 8; count of bases not matched to a gene: 6. For the CDR3, the DNA is TGCGCCAGCAGCTTGGTGGCGGGGGTCCCTACGCAGTATTTT. This gives the protein CASSLVAGVPTQYF. The full variable domain, its missing parts supplied by reference TRBV5-1 and TRBJ2-3, is KAGVTQTPRYLIKTRGQQVTLSCSPISGHRSVSWYQQTPGQGLQFLFEYFSETQRNKGNFPGRFSGRQFSNSRSEMNVSTLELGDSALYLCASSLVAGVPTQYFGPGTRLTVL.

This clonotype was observed at least ten times. The J gene is TRBJ2-7, the V gene TRBV7-2, with D hard to call. Germline CDR1 reads SGHTA; CDR2 reads FQGNSA. The CDR3 extends over 14 amino acids. Trimming removed 2 bases at V and 0 bases at J, with 8 bases between. As DNA, the CDR3 is TGTGCCAGCAGCTTAATCCAAAGCTCCTACGAGCAGTACTTC. This encodes CASSLIQSSYEQYF.

This clonotype was counted ten times or more. The chain joins TRBV27 to TRBJ2-7; the D gene could be TRBD1 or TRBD2 (5 bases each). The V and J ends lost 4 bases and 6 bases respectively, with 19 bases between them. This CDR3 comprises 15 residues. Germline V gene sequence: CDR1 MNHEY, CDR2 SMNVEV (reference sequence). CDR3 amino acids: CASSYEGSVLREQYF. The CDR3 DNA follows: TGTGCCAGCAGTTACGAGGGGTCGGTCCTACGCGAGCAGTACTTC.

This clonotype was observed a handful of times. The J gene is TRBJ1-2, the V gene TRBV6-5, with a tentative D call TRBD1 (5 bases). This CDR3 contains 16 residues. CDR1 and CDR2 (germline): MNHEY, SVGAGI. Trimming left V 6 bases short and J 0 bases short, with 17 bases between. This CDR3 reads CASSLRRGSTNYGYTF. The CDR3 region has the DNA TGTGCCAGCAGCTTACGTCGGGGGAGCACTAACTATGGCTACACCTTC.

This clonotype was seen ten or more times. This chain uses TRBV6-1 with TRBJ1-1, with D perhaps TRBD1 (6 bases). Germline CDR1 is MNHNS and CDR2 is SASEGT. V was shortened by 5 bases and J by 6 bases, with 13 bases between the two germline ends. This CDR3 region has 13 residues. The CDR3 nucleotides are TGTGCCAGCAGTCCTGCAGGGGTACCTGAAGCTTTCTTT. The encoded protein is CASSPAGVPEAFF.

This chain links TRBV5-1 with TRBJ1-1, with D unclear. Germline CDR1 reads SGHRS; CDR2 reads YFSETQ. V gave up 4 bases and J gave up 3 bases, with 16 bases separating them. This CDR3 has 15 residues. CDR3 nucleotides: TGCGCCAGCAGCCTCGGGGAGGTCTACGACACTGAAGCTTTCTTT. This gives the protein CASSLGEVYDTEAFF.

This clonotype has ten or more counts. This chain links TRBV7-2 with TRBJ2-1, with a weak D call TRBD2 (5 bases). V shed 5 bases and J shed 1 base, with 12 bases lying between them. Germline CDR1 is SGHTA and CDR2 is FQGNSA. The CDR3 runs 15 residues. For the CDR3, the DNA is TGTGCCAGCAGCCTCAGCGGCGGTTCCTACAATGAGCAGTTCTTC. Translation: CASSLSGGSYNEQFF.

This clonotype was counted between two and nine times. The V call is TRBV20-1, the J call TRBJ2-3; 8 nucleotides line up with TRBD2. The CDR3 extends over 14 amino acids. Germline V gene sequence: CDR1 DFQATT, CDR2 SNEGSKA (reference sequence). V was clipped by 5 bases and J by 5 bases; unmatched bases: 9. CDR3: CSAQYGGAVDTQYF. CDR3 coding DNA: TGCAGTGCTCAATACGGGGGGGCAGTAGATACGCAGTATTTT.

This clonotype has a count of ten or more. V is TRBV4-2 and J is TRBJ1-5; TRBD1 aligns across 7 bases. The CDR3 sequence is 16 residues long. After removal of 4 bases from V and 5 bases from J, the junction contained 11 bases not matched to a gene. Germline CDR1 and CDR2: LGHNA and YNFKEQ. CDR3 in DNA: TGTGCCAGCAGCCGGAAGGGGGCAGGAGACGATCAGCCCCAGCATTTT. As protein: CASSRKGAGDDQPQHF.

This clonotype was picked up many times. V and J are TRBV20-1 and TRBJ2-7, with TRBD2 identical over 10 bases. The V and J ends lost 2 bases and 11 bases, in that order; junction bases with no gene match: 6. Germline-derived CDR1 and CDR2 are DFQATT and SNEGSKA (reference sequence). The CDR3 runs to 12 residues. CDR3 coding DNA: TGCAGTGCTAGACCAGCGGGGGGGCGTGAGTACTTC. This gives the protein CSARPAGGREYF.

Many counts were recorded for this clonotype. The chain uses TRBV4-2 and TRBJ2-2; 7 bases agree with TRBD2. Germline CDR1 and CDR2: LGHNA and YNFKEQ. This CDR3 region has 16 residues. V was pared by 7 bases and J by 4 bases, with 12 bases of the junction left unmatched. In DNA, the CDR3 is TGTGCCAGCACCATCGCCTACCGCGGGAGCACCGGGGAGCTGTTTTTT. It translates to CASTIAYRGSTGELFF.

This clonotype was recorded at least ten times. This chain joins TRBV7-8 and TRBJ2-4, with 9 bases matching TRBD1. Unmatched junction bases numbered 0, after V lost 4 bases and J lost 8 bases. Germline V lookup: CDR1 SGHVS, CDR2 FQNEAQ. The CDR3 has 12 residues. CDR3 residues: CASSWDRDIQYF. DNA for the CDR3: TGTGCCAGCAGCTGGGACAGGGACATTCAGTACTTC. The entire variable domain, with the rest obtained from reference TRBV7-8 and TRBJ2-4, is as follows: GAGVSQSPRYKVAKRGQDVALRCDPISGHVSLFWYQQALGQGPEFLTYFQNEAQLDKSGLPSDRFFAERPEGSVSTLKIQRTQQEDSAVYLCASSWDRDIQYFGAGTRLSVL.

In its sample, this clonotype was seen many times. The chain is built from TRBV5-6 and TRBJ2-5; unclear D gene. With 4 bases removed from V and 5 bases from J, the gap between germline ends came to 15 bases. CDR3 length: 14 amino acids. The germline gives CDR1 SGHDT, CDR2 YYEEEE. The CDR3 sequence is CASSVVPSGETQYF. The CDR3 DNA is TGTGCCAGCAGCGTAGTTCCTAGTGGGGAGACCCAGTACTTC.

This clonotype has only a few counts. V and J are TRBV12-3 or TRBV12-4 and TRBJ2-7; the D gene is possibly TRBD2 (7 bases). The CDR3 is 14 amino acids. V was cut by 6 bases and J by 7 bases, with 19 bases left in between. CDR3 protein: CASSRGGASGEQYF. The CDR3 DNA sequence: TGTGCCAGCAGCCGAGGGGGGGCTTCAGGAGAGCAGTACTTC.

This clonotype was seen repeatedly, ten times or more. The chain employs TRBV10-3 and TRBJ2-1, with TRBD2 matching over 12 bases. The V gene's germline CDR1 is ENHRY and CDR2 SYGVKD. V dropped 6 bases and J dropped 1; count of bases not matched to a gene: 4. CDR3 length: 16 residues. CDR3 residues: CAISPTSGGSYNEQFF. Here the CDR3 DNA reads TGTGCCATCAGCCCGACTAGCGGGGGATCCTACAATGAGCAGTTCTTC.

This clonotype was recorded many times. CDR3 bases: TGCAGCGTTGAAGACCCCCTGGGACGTGAAAAACTGTTTTTT. As protein: CSVEDPLGREKLFF. This chain connects TRBV29-1 to TRBJ1-4; the D gene is possibly TRBD1 (5 bases). Germline V gene sequence: CDR1 SQVTM, CDR2 ANQGSEA. This CDR3 is 14 amino acids long. The V and J ends lost 0 bases and 7 bases respectively, with 12 bases between them.

This clonotype was seen at least ten times. The chain carries TRBV5-1 and TRBJ2-7; TRBD2 is a possible D gene (6 bases). CDR3 length equals 15 residues. The V end was cut by 4 bases, the J end by 2 bases, with 16 bases between. Looked up from germline, CDR1 is SGHRS and CDR2 is YFSETQ. This CDR3 is CASSQPGTYTYEQYF. DNA for the CDR3: TGCGCCAGCAGCCAACCCGGGACTTATACCTACGAGCAGTACTTC.